The rows below give T cell receptor beta chains drawn from one sample of a study of blood T cell repertoires in COVID-19. Repertoires were generated with immunoSEQ multiplex PCR, while TCRdb's copy carries only in-frame clones and drops some. This table holds about 270,000 clones, 88% found once. Material for sequencing was peripheral blood. The receptor source for this set is a man aged 55 to 69 who had recovered from COVID-19. The CDR3 runs from the conserved cysteine through the conserved F or W. D genes are given only for firm matches. Clone size is given for some rows only: seen once, a few or many times, or a class if the clone is expanded.

V	J	D	size	CDR3	DNA
TRBV15	TRBJ2-3	TRBD1	once	CATSRPSLQGQYTDTQYF	TGTGCCACCAGCAGACCAAGCCTTCAGGGACAGTACACAGATACGCAGTATTTT
TRBV19	TRBJ2-7	TRBD1	.	CASRDRGYEQYF	TGTGCCAGTAGAGACAGGGGCTACGAGCAGTACTTC
TRBV3-1/TRBV3-2	TRBJ2-1	TRBD2	.	CASSGKTGGLYNEQFF	TGTGCCAGCTCTGGAAAAACGGGGGGGCTCTACAATGAGCAGTTCTTC
TRBV10-2	TRBJ1-2	.	.	CASSGVGYGYTF	TGCGCCAGCAGCGGGGTTGGCTATGGCTACACCTTC
TRBV7-7	TRBJ1-1	TRBD1	.	CASSLRQGLNTEAFF	TGTGCCAGCAGCTTAAGACAGGGGTTGAACACTGAAGCTTTCTTT
TRBV5-6	TRBJ1-3	.	.	CASSQGTRTGNTIYF	TGTGCCAGCAGCCAAGGGACAAGAACTGGAAACACCATATATTTT
TRBV6-5	TRBJ1-2	TRBD1	.	CASSYSGQGHYGYTF	TGTGCCAGCAGTTACTCGGGACAGGGGCACTATGGCTACACCTTC
TRBV5-1	TRBJ2-3	TRBD2	.	CASGSGGAQDTQYF	TGCGCCTCCGGTAGCGGGGGGGCCCAAGATACGCAGTATTTT
TRBV7-8	TRBJ2-7	TRBD1	.	CASSLADRDYEQYF	TGTGCCAGCAGCTTAGCGGACAGGGATTACGAGCAGTACTTC
TRBV5-5	TRBJ1-5	.	.	CASSLATVPNQPQHF	TGTGCCAGCAGCTTGGCAACAGTGCCGAATCAGCCCCAGCATTTT
TRBV29-1	TRBJ1-1	.	.	CSVETHSGSEAFF	TGCAGCGTTGAAACTCACTCGGGGTCTGAAGCTTTCTTT
TRBV6-5	TRBJ2-7	TRBD2	.	CATNSMRGSSYEQYF	TGTGCCACCAACTCGATGCGGGGGAGCTCCTACGAGCAGTACTTC
TRBV5-1	TRBJ2-2	.	.	CASSFGRGPARELFF	TGCGCCAGCAGCTTCGGCAGGGGCCCTGCCAGGGAGCTGTTTTTT
TRBV5-1	TRBJ1-1	.	.	CASSPRAGVNTEAFF	TGCGCCAGCAGCCCGAGGGCAGGGGTGAACACTGAAGCTTTCTTT
TRBV18	TRBJ2-3	.	.	CASSPPTLDTQYF	TGTGCCAGCTCACCACCGACTCTCGATACGCAGTATTTT
TRBV9	TRBJ2-7	TRBD1	.	CASSVVPGTEIYEQYF	TGTGCCAGCAGCGTCGTTCCCGGGACAGAGATCTACGAGCAGTACTTC
TRBV14	TRBJ1-4	.	.	CASSQGRSGPNEKLFF	TGTGCCAGCAGCCAAGGTAGGTCTGGGCCTAATGAAAAACTGTTTTTT
TRBV5-1	TRBJ1-2	TRBD1	.	CASSLAPGQDYGYTF	TGCGCCAGCAGCTTGGCGCCGGGACAGGACTATGGCTACACCTTC
TRBV18	TRBJ2-1	.	.	CASSPGNTRVIEQFF	TGTGCCAGCTCACCCGGGAACACTAGGGTTATCGAGCAGTTCTTC
TRBV6-6	TRBJ2-5	.	.	CASSYSARGETQYF	TGTGCCAGCAGTTACTCCGCCCGAGGGGAGACCCAGTACTTC
TRBV6-1	TRBJ1-5	TRBD1	few	CASSEGRMGTGVQPQHF	TGTGCCAGCAGTGAAGGTCGTATGGGGACAGGGGTTCAGCCCCAGCATTTT
TRBV29-1	TRBJ1-1	TRBD1	.	CSVGLTGGTEAFF	TGCAGCGTTGGCCTCACAGGGGGTACTGAAGCTTTCTTT
TRBV10-3	TRBJ1-3	.	.	CAKTQGPGNTIYF	TGTGCCAAAACGCAGGGCCCTGGAAACACCATATATTTT
TRBV30	TRBJ2-7	.	few	CAWSPGHYEQYF	TGTGCCTGGAGTCCAGGACACTACGAGCAGTACTTC
TRBV19	TRBJ1-6	TRBD1	.	CASGDRGSPLHF	TGTGCCAGCGGGGACAGGGGTTCACCCCTCCACTTT
TRBV18	TRBJ2-3	.	.	CASSPRLTDTQYF	TGTGCCAGCTCACCCAGACTCACAGATACGCAGTATTTT
TRBV12-3/TRBV12-4	TRBJ1-5	.	.	CASRQGIQPQHF	TGTGCCAGCAGACAGGGCATACAGCCCCAGCATTTT
TRBV4-1	TRBJ2-3	.	.	CASSQEAGQTSQYF	TGCGCCAGCAGCCAAGAGGCCGGACAGACTTCGCAGTATTTT
TRBV7-8	TRBJ1-3	.	.	CASSPGNTIYF	TGTGCCAGCAGCCCGGGAAACACCATATATTTT
TRBV9	TRBJ1-4	TRBD1	.	CASSSPGQGNEKLFF	TGTGCCAGCTCGTCGCCGGGACAGGGAAATGAAAAACTGTTTTTT
TRBV4-2	TRBJ1-2	.	.	CASSQVPGEDGYTF	TGTGCCAGCAGCCAAGTCCCGGGGGAGGATGGCTACACCTTC
TRBV10-1	TRBJ2-2	TRBD2	few	CATNLTSGGNTGELFF	TGCGCCACCAACCTGACTAGCGGGGGGAACACCGGGGAGCTGTTTTTT
TRBV14	TRBJ1-2	.	.	CASSQDQNRYYGYTF	TGTGCCAGCAGCCAAGATCAGAACAGATACTATGGCTACACCTTC
TRBV30	TRBJ1-2	TRBD1	.	CAWSQTRTGGDYGYTF	TGTGCCTGGAGCCAAACTCGGACAGGGGGCGACTATGGCTACACCTTC
TRBV2	TRBJ1-2	.	.	CATRGRAVYTF	TGTGCCACCAGGGGCAGGGCTGTCTACACCTTC
TRBV6-5	TRBJ2-2	.	.	CASRRQVGDTGELFF	TGTGCCAGCAGGCGACAGGTGGGGGACACCGGGGAGCTGTTTTTT
TRBV6-6	TRBJ2-7	TRBD1	.	CASGQGVAIYYEQYF	TGTGCCAGCGGGCAGGGGGTCGCGATATACTACGAGCAGTACTTC
TRBV25-1	TRBJ2-7	.	.	CASSDRDKSYEQYF	TGTGCCAGCAGTGATCGGGACAAGTCCTACGAGCAGTACTTC
TRBV4-1	TRBJ1-1	.	.	CASSQDDRVTEAFF	TGCGCCAGCAGCCAAGATGACCGGGTCACTGAAGCTTTCTTT
TRBV6-5	TRBJ2-1	.	.	CASTHRGGLNEQFF	TGTGCCAGCACCCATAGGGGGGGCCTCAATGAGCAGTTCTTC
TRBV2	TRBJ1-5	.	once	CAGRDGRNQPQHF	TGTGCCGGTCGGGACGGGAGGAATCAGCCCCAGCATTTT
TRBV7-2	TRBJ1-2	.	once	CASRPGPGDRGYTF	TGTGCCAGCAGGCCGGGACCGGGGGACCGGGGCTACACCTTC
TRBV3-1/TRBV3-2	TRBJ1-1	.	.	CASTKQRGRAEAFF	TGTGCCAGCACTAAGCAAAGAGGGAGGGCTGAAGCTTTCTTT
TRBV7-3	TRBJ1-2	TRBD1	.	CASSLRQGAGYTF	TGTGCCAGCAGCTTAAGACAGGGGGCTGGCTACACCTTC
TRBV18	TRBJ2-7	TRBD1	.	CASSPPLGQGARGAYEQYF	TGTGCCAGCTCACCTCCGTTGGGACAGGGGGCGCGGGGTGCCTACGAGCAGTACTTC
TRBV7-3	TRBJ2-7	TRBD2	.	CASSLGLAGGLEQYF	TGTGCCAGCAGCTTAGGACTAGCGGGGGGGCTCGAGCAGTACTTC
TRBV18	TRBJ2-3	TRBD1	.	CASSRPGTGLRTQYF	TGTGCCAGCTCACGACCCGGGACAGGGTTGCGTACGCAGTATTTT
TRBV4-1	TRBJ1-1	TRBD1	.	CASSQDRTGGAGYTEAFF	TGCGCCAGCAGCCAAGATCGGACAGGGGGCGCTGGGTACACTGAAGCTTTCTTT
TRBV15	TRBJ1-2	TRBD1	once	CATSRERGQGAGGYTF	TGTGCCACCAGCAGAGAGAGGGGGCAGGGGGCGGGTGGCTACACCTTC